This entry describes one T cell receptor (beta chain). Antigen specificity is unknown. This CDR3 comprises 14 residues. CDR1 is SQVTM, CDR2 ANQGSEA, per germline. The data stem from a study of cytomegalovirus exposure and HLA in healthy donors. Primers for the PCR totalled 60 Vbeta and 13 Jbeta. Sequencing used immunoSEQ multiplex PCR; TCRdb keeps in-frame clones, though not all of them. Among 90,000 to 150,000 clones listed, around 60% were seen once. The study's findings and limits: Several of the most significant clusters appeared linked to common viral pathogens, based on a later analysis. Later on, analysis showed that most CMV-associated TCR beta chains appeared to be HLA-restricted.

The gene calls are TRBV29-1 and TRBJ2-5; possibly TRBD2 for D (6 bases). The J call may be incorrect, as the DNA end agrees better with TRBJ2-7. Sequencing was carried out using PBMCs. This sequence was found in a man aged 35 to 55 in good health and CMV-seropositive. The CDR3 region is CSVEEGLGLYEQYF. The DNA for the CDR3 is TGCAGCGTTGAGGAGGGTCTAGGGCTCTACGAGCAGTACTTC.